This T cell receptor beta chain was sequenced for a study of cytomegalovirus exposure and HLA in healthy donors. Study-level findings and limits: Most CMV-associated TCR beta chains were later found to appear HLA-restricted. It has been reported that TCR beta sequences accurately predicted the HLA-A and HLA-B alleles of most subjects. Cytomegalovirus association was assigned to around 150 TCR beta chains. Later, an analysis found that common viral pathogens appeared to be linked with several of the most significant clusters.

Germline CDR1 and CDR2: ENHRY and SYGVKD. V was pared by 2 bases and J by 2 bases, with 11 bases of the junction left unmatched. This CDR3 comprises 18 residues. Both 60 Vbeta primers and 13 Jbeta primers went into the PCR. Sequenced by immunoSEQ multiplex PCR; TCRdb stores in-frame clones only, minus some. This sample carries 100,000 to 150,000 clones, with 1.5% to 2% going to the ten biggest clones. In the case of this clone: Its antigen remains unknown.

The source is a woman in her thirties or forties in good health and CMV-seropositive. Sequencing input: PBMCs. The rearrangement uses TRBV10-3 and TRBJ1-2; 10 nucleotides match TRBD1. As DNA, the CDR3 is TGTGCCATCAGTGAGCCTACTACCCGGGACAGGGGAAACTATGGCTACACCTTC. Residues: CAISEPTTRDRGNYGYTF.